The clone carrying this TCR beta chain showed up just once. The antigen is undetermined. The CDR3 is 18 amino acids. Germline V lookup: CDR1 SGHVS, CDR2 FQNEAQ. The V gene lost 3 bases and the J gene lost 5 bases, with 23 bases spanning the gap. CD45RO-negative, CCR7-positively selected cells formed the naive CD8 fraction, excluding terminally differentiated effector memory CD45RA+ cells. This sample was included in a study of shared clonotypes between healthy human individuals. Study-wide results and caveats: Investigators collected only blood, and repertoires in tissues likely differ. Researchers found naive subsets generally carried larger estimated richness than memory subsets.

Once extracted for a subset, genomic DNA was divided evenly among several immunoSEQ plates. Sequencing was performed with immunoSEQ multiplex PCR; in TCRdb, only in-frame clones are kept and a portion is missing. The data contain approximately 600,000 clones, 95% of them singletons. Sequencing was carried out using naive CD8+ T cells sorted from blood. The genes are TRBV7-8 and TRBJ2-1; the D is unclear. The clonotype was recovered from a woman in her twenties or thirties in good health. CDR3 nucleotides: TGTGCCAGCAGCTTGGGTTTGGTACTCGCGGAAGGAAACAATGAGCAGTTCTTC. Protein sequence: CASSLGLVLAEGNNEQFF.